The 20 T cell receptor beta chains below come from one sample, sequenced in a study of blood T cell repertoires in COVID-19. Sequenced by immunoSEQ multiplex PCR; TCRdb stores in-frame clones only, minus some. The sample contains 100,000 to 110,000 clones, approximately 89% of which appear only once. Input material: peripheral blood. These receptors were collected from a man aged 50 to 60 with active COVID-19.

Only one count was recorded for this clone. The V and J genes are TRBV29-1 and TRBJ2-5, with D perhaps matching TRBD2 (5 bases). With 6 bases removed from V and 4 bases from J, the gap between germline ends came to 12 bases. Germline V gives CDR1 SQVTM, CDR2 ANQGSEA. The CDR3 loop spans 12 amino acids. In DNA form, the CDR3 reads TGCAGCGTCGGAGGAGGTCGAGAGACCCAGTACTTC. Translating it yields CSVGGGRETQYF.

The CDR3 region is CASSLVAGGSNEQFF. The CDR3 DNA sequence: TGTGCCAGCAGCTTAGTAGCGGGGGGAAGTAATGAGCAGTTCTTC. The chain employs TRBV7-3 and TRBJ2-1; 10 bases fit TRBD2. The CDR3 length is 15 residues. Germline CDR1 reads SGHTA; CDR2 reads FQGTGA. J lost 7 bases, V lost 2 bases, and 5 bases had no gene match.

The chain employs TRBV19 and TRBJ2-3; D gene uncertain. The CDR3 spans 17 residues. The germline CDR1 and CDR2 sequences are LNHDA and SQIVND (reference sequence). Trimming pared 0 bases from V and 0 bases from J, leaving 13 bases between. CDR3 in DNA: TGTGCCAGTAGTATAGAGGTTGGCAGGTCTAGCACAGATACGCAGTATTTT. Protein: CASSIEVGRSSTDTQYF.

The DNA of the CDR3 is TGTGCCAGCAGTCAGGGACAGCGTTACGAGCAGTACTTC. This codes for CASSQGQRYEQYF. The chain recombines TRBV6-5 with TRBJ2-7, with TRBD1 identical over 7 bases. The V gene end was trimmed by 5 bases and the J gene end by 4 bases; junction bases not matched to a gene: 5. This CDR3 spans 13 amino acids. Per germline, CDR1 MNHEY and CDR2 SVGAGI.

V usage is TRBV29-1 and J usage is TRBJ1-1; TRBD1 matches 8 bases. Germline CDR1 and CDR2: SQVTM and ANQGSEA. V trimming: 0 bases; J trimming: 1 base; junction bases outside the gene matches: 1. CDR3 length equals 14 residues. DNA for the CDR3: TGCAGCGTTGAAGATGGGACAGGGAACACTGAAGCTTTCTTT. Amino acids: CSVEDGTGNTEAFF.

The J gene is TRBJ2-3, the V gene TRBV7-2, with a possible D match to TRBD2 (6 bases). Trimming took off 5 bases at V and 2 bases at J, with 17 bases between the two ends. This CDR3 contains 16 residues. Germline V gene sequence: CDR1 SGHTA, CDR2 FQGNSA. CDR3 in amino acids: CASSHQPGATTDTQYF. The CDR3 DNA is TGTGCCAGCAGCCACCAACCGGGAGCTACCACAGATACGCAGTATTTT. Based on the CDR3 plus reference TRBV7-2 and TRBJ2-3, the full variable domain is GAGVSQSPSNKVTEKGKDVELRCDPISGHTALYWYRQSLGQGLEFLIYFQGNSAPDKSGLPSDRFSAERTGGSVSTLTIQRTQQEDSAVYLCASSHQPGATTDTQYFGPGTRLTVL.

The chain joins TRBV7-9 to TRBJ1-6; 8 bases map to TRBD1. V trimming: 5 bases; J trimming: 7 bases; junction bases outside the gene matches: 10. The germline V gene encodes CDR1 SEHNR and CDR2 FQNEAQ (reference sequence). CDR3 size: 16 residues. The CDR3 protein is CASSVGRTGYNSPLHF. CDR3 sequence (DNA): TGTGCCAGCAGCGTGGGTCGGACAGGGTACAATTCACCCCTCCACTTT.

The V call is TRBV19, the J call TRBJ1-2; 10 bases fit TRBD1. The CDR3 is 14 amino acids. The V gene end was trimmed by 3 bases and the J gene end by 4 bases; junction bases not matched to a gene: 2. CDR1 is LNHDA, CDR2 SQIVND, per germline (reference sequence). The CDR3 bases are TGTGCCAGTAGTATCGGGGACAGGGGCTATGGCTACACCTTC. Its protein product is CASSIGDRGYGYTF.

CDR3 amino acids: CASSGPGQMNTEAFF. The CDR3, as DNA: TGTGCCAGCAGCGGTCCGGGACAGATGAACACTGAAGCTTTCTTT. The chain employs TRBV9 and TRBJ1-1; TRBD1 matches at 7 bases. This CDR3 has 15 amino acids. Unmatched junction bases numbered 5, after V lost 3 bases and J lost 0 bases. From germline, CDR1 is SGDLS and CDR2 YYNGEE.

The CDR3 is CASSQWGQGNYGYTF. The CDR3 coding sequence is TGTGCCAGCAGCCAATGGGGACAGGGAAACTATGGCTACACCTTC. The chain combines TRBV3-1 (or the pseudogene TRBV3-2) with TRBJ1-2, with 9 bases identical to TRBD1. The junction had 3 bases not matched to a gene; V was cut back by 2 bases and J by 2 bases. The CDR3 is 15 amino acids. Per germline, CDR1 LGHDT and CDR2 YNNKEL (reference sequence).

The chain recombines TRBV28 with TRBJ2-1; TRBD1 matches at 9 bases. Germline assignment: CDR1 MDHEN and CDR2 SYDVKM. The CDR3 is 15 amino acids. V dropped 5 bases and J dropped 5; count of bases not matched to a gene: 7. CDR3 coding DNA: TGTGCCAGCAGTACCACCGGGACAGGGAACAATGAGCAGTTCTTC. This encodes CASSTTGTGNNEQFF. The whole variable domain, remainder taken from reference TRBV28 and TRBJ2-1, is DVKVTQSSRYLVKRTGEKVFLECVQDMDHENMFWYRQDPGLGLRLIYFSYDVKMKEKGDIPEGYSVSREKKERFSLILESASTNQTSMYLCASSTTGTGNNEQFFGPGTRLTVL.

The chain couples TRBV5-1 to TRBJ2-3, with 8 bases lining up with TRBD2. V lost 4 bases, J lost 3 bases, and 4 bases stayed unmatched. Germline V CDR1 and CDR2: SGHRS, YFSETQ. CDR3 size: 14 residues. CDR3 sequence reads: CASSTGLVTDTQYF. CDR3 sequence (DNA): TGCGCCAGCAGCACGGGACTAGTTACAGATACGCAGTATTTT.

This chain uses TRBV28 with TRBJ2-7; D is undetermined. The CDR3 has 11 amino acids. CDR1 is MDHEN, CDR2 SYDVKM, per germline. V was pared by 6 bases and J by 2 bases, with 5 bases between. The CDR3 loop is CASSTAYEQYV. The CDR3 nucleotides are TGTGCCAGCAGCACAGCCTACGAGCAGTACGTC.

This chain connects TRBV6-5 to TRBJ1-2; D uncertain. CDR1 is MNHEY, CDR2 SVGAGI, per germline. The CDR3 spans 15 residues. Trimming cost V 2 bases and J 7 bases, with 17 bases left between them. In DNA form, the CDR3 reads TGTGCCAGCAGTTACCTCCAGGCCGGAGAGGGTGGCTACACCTTC. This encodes CASSYLQAGEGGYTF.

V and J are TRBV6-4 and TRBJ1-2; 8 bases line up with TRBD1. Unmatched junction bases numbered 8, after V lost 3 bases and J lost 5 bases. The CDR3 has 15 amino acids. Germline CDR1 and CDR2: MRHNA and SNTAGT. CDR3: CASSDEPGGGYGYTF. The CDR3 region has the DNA TGTGCCAGCAGTGATGAACCAGGGGGCGGGTATGGCTACACCTTC.

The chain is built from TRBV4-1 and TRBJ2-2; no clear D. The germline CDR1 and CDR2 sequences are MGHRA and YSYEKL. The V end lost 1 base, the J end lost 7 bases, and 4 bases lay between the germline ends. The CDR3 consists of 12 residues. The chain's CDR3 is CASSQVGGELFF. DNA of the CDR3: TGCGCCAGCAGCCAAGTCGGCGGGGAGCTGTTTTTT.

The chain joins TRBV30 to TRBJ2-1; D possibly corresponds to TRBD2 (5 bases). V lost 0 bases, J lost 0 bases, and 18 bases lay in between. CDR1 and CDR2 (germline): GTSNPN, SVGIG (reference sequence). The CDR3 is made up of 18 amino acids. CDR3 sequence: CAWSVTRNTFSSYNEQFF. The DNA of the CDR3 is TGTGCCTGGAGTGTAACTAGAAATACTTTTAGCTCCTACAATGAGCAGTTCTTC. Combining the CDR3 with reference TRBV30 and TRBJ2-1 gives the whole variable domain SQTIHQWPATLVQPVGSPLSLECTVEGTSNPNLYWYRQAAGRGLQLLFYSVGIGQISSEVPQNLSASRPQDRQFILSSKKLLLSDSGFYLCAWSVTRNTFSSYNEQFFGPGTRLTVL.

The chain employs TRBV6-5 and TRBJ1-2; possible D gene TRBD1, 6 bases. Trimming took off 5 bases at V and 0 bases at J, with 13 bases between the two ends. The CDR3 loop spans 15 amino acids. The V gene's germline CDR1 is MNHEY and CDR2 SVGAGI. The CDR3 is CASSRGQTTNYGYTF. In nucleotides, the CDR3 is TGTGCCAGCAGTCGAGGACAGACTACTAACTATGGCTACACCTTC.

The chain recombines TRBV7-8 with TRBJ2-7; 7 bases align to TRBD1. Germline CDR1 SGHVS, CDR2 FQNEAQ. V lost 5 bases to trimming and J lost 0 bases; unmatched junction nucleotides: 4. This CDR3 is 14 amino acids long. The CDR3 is CASSLRDSSYEQYV. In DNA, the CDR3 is TGTGCCAGCAGCCTACGGGACAGCTCCTACGAGCAGTACGTC.

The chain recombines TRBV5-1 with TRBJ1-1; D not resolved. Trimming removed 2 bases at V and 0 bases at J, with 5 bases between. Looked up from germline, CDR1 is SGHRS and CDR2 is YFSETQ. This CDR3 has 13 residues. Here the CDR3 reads CASSLEVNTEAFF. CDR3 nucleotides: TGCGCCAGCAGCTTAGAGGTGAACACTGAAGCTTTCTTT.